This T cell receptor beta chain was observed in a study of early T cells in non-severe SARS-CoV-2 infection. Ten or more counts support this clonotype. TCRdb re-called the 5' RACE reads through MiXCR, storing one row per CDR3 protein. In the table there are 85,000 to 100,000 distinct CDR3 sequences, around a sixth of which are singletons. CDR3 length equals 13 residues. With 6 bases removed from V and 5 bases from J, the gap between germline ends came to 13 bases. Sequencing was performed on whole blood, taken at baseline. This sequence originates from an adult who was a healthcare worker with PCR-confirmed SARS-CoV-2 infection or an uninfected control (not recorded which). This chain joins TRBV12-3 or TRBV12-4 and TRBJ2-5; D may be TRBD1 (5 bases). The CDR3 is CASRSQGIETQYF. The CDR3 DNA follows: TGTGCCAGCAGGTCTCAGGGAATCGAGACCCAGTACTTC.